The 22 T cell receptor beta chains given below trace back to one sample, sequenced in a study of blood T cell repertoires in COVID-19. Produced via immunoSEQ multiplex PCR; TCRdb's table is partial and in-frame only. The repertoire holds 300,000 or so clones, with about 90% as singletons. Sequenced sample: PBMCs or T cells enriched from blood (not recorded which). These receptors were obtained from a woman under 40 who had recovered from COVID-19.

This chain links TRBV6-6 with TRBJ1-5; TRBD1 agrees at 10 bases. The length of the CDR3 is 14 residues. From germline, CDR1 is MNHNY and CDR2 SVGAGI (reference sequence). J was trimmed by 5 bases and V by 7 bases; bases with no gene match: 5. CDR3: CASTQDRGDQPQHF. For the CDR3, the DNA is TGTGCCAGCACCCAGGACAGGGGGGATCAGCCCCAGCATTTT.

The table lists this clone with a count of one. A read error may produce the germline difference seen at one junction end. CDR3 residues: CASRGTPRF. In nucleotides, the CDR3 is TGTGCCAGTAGGGGGACACCTCGTTTC. V is TRBV2 and J is TRBJ1-2; D may be TRBD1 (6 bases). Germline V lookup: CDR1 SNHLY, CDR2 FYNNEI. CDR3 size: 9 residues.

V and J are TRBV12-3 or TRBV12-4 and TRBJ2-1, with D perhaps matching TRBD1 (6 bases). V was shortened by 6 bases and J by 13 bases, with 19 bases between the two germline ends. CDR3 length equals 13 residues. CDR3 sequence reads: CASRLGTGTSQFF. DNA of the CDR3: TGTGCCAGCAGGCTCGGAACCGGGACATCTCAGTTCTTC.

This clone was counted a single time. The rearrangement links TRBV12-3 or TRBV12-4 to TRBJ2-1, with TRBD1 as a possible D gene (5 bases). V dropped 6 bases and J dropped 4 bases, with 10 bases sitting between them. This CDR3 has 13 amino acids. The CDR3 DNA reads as TGTGCCAGCAGGGCCGACAGTTACAATGAGCAGTTCTTC. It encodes CASRADSYNEQFF.

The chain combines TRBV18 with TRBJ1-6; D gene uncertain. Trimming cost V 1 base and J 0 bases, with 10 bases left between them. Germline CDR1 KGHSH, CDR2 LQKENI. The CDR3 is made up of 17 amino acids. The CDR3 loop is CASSPLAGSSYNSPLHF. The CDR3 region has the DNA TGTGCCAGCTCACCACTTGCAGGAAGCTCCTATAATTCACCCCTCCACTTT.

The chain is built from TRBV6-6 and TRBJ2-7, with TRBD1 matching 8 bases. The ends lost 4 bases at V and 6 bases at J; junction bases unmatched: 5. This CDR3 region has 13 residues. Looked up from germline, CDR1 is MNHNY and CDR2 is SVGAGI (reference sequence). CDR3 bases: TGTGCCAGCAGTTTCAACGGACAGGGCGAGCAGTACTTC. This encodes CASSFNGQGEQYF.

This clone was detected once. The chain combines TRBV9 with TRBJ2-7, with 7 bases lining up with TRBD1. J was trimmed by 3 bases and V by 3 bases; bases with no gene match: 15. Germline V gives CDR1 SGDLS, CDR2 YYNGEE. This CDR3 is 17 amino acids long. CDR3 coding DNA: TGTGCCAGCAGCGCCGACGAGAGGGGACAGAAAATCTACGAGCAGTACTTC. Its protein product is CASSADERGQKIYEQYF.

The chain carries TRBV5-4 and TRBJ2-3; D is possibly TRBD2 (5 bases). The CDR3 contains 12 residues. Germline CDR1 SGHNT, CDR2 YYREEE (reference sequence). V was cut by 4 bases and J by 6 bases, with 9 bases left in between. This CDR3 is CASSTDWDTQYF. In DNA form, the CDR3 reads TGTGCCAGCAGCACGGACTGGGATACGCAGTATTTT. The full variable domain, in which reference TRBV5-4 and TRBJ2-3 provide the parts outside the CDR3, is ETGVTQSPTHLIKTRGQQVTLRCSSQSGHNTVSWYQQALGQGPQFIFQYYREEENGRGNFPPRFSGLQFPNYSSELNVNALELDDSALYLCASSTDWDTQYFGPGTRLTVL.

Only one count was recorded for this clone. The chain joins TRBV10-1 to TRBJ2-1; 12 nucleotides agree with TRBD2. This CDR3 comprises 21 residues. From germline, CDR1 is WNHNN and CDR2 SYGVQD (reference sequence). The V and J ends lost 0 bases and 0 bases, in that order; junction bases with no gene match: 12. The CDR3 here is CASSESVLAGGSDSSYNEQFF. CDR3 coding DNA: TGCGCCAGCAGTGAGTCAGTACTAGCGGGGGGCTCCGATAGCTCCTACAATGAGCAGTTCTTC.

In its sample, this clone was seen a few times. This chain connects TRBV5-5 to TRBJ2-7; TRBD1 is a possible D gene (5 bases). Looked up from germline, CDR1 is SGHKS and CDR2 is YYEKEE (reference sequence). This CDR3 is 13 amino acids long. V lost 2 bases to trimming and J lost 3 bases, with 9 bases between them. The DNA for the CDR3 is TGTGCCAGCAGCTTTCCAGGGTACTACGAGCAGTACTTC. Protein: CASSFPGYYEQYF.

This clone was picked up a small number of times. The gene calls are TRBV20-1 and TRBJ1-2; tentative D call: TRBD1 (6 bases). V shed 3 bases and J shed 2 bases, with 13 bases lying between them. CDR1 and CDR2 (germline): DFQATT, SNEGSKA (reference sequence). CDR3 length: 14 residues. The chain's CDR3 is CSASPDRTNYGYTF. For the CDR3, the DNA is TGCAGTGCTAGTCCCGACAGGACCAACTATGGCTACACCTTC.

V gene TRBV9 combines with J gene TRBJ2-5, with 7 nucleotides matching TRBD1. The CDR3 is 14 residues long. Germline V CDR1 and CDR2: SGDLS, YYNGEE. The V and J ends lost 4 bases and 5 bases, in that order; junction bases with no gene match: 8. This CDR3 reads CASSPTGIVETQYF. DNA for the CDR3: TGTGCCAGCAGCCCGACAGGGATTGTGGAGACCCAGTACTTC. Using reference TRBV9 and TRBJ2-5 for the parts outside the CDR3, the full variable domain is DSGVTQTPKHLITATGQRVTLRCSPRSGDLSVYWYQQSLDQGLQFLIQYYNGEERAKGNILERFSAQQFPDLHSELNLSSLELGDSALYFCASSPTGIVETQYFGPGTRLLVL.

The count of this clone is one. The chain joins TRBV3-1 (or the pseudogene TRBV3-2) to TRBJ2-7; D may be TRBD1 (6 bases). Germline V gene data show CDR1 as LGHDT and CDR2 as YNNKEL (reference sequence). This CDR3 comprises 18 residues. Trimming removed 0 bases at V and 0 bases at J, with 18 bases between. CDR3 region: CASSQEGAGTSYSYEQYF. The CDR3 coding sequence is TGTGCCAGCAGCCAAGAGGGGGCAGGAACTTCCTACTCCTACGAGCAGTACTTC.

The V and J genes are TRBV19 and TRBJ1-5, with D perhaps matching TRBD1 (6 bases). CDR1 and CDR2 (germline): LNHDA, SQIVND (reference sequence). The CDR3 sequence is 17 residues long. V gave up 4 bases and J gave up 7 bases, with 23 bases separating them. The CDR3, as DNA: TGTGCCAGTAGTACCTCCGGGGGAGGGGGAGTTGGGCAGCCCCAGCATTTT. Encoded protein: CASSTSGGGGVGQPQHF. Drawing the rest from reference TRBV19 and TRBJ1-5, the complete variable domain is DGGITQSPKYLFRKEGQNVTLSCEQNLNHDAMYWYRQDPGQGLRLIYYSQIVNDFQKGDIAEGYSVSREKKESFPLTVTSAQKNPTAFYLCASSTSGGGGVGQPQHFGDGTRLSIL.

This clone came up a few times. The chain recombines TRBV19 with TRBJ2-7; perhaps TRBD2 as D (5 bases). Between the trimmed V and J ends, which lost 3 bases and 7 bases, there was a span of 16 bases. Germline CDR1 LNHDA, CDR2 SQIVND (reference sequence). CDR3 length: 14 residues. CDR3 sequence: CASSISSATGEQYF. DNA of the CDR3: TGTGCCAGTAGTATTTCGTCCGCTACGGGGGAGCAGTACTTC.

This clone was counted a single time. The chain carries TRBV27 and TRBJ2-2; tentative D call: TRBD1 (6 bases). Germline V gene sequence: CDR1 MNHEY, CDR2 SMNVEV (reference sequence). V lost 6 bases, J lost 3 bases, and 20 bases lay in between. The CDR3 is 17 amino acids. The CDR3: CASSTPTGLTYTGELFF. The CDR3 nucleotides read TGTGCCAGCAGCACACCTACAGGGCTTACGTACACCGGGGAGCTGTTTTTT.

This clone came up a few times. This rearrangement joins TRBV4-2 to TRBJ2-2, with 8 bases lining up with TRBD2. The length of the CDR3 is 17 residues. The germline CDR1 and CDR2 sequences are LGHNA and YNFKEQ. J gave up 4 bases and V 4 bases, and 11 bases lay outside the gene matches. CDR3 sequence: CASSRGGAGAFTGELFF. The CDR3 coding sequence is TGTGCCAGCAGCCGGGGGGGAGCGGGGGCCTTCACCGGGGAGCTGTTTTTT.

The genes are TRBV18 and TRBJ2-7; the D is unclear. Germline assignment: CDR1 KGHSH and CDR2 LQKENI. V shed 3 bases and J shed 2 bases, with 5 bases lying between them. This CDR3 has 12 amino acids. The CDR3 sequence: CASSPVTYEQYF. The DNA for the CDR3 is TGTGCCAGCTCACCTGTAACCTACGAGCAGTACTTC.

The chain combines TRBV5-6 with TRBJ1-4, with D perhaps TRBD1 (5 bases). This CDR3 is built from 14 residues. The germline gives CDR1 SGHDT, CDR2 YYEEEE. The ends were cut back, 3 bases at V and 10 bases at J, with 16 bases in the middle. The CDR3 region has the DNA TGTGCCAGCAGCTCCAGGAGGCCGGGGGGAAAACTGTTTTTT. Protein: CASSSRRPGGKLFF. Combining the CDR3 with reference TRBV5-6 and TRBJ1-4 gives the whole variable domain DAGVTQSPTHLIKTRGQQVTLRCSPKSGHDTVSWYQQALGQGPQFIFQYYEEEERQRGNFPDRFSGHQFPNYSSELNVNALLLGDSALYLCASSSRRPGGKLFFGSGTQLSVL.

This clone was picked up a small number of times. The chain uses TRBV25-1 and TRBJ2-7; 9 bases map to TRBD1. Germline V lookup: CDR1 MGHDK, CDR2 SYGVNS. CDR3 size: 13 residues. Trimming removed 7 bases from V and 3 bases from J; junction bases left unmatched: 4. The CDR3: CASTRQGGYEQYF. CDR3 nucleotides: TGTGCCAGCACAAGACAGGGGGGCTACGAGCAGTACTTC.

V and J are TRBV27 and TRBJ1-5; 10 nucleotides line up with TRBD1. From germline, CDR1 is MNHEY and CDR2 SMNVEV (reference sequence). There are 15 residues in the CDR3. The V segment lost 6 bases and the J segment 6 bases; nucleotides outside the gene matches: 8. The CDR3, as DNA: TGTGCCAGCAGCCCCGACAGGGGGCGAGGTCAGCCCCAGCATTTT. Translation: CASSPDRGRGQPQHF.

This CDR3 is CASSPRTAFQGGYTF. The DNA for the CDR3 is TGCGCCAGCAGCCCTCGGACAGCCTTCCAGGGGGGCTACACCTTC. The chain carries TRBV4-1 and TRBJ1-2, with D tentatively TRBD1 (6 bases). Deletions cut 4 bases from V and 8 bases from J, with 20 bases between. CDR3 length: 15 residues. Germline V lookup: CDR1 MGHRA, CDR2 YSYEKL.